The 30 T cell receptor beta chains below all came from one sample that was sequenced in a study of blood T cell repertoires in COVID-19. Generated by immunoSEQ multiplex PCR, the TCRdb table keeps only in-frame clones and is missing some. This sample has some 33,000 clones, with 85% found just once. The specimen was peripheral blood. These receptor sequences come from a man aged 55 to 69 with active COVID-19.

The rearrangement joins TRBV18 to TRBJ2-1, with 7 bases matching TRBD2. The CDR3 spans 15 residues. Germline CDR1 reads KGHSH; CDR2 reads LQKENI. Trimming removed 6 bases from V and 4 bases from J; junction bases left unmatched: 9. CDR3 amino acids: CASSLSGGLYNEQFF. CDR3 sequence (DNA): TGTGCCAGCTCCTTGTCGGGAGGACTGTACAATGAGCAGTTCTTC.

The chain joins TRBV6-5 to TRBJ1-5, with 7 bases lining up with TRBD1. CDR1 MNHEY and CDR2 SVGAGI come from the germline V gene. The CDR3 has 13 residues. V trimming: 7 bases; J trimming: 7 bases; junction bases outside the gene matches: 7. The CDR3 sequence is CASKRDSGQPQHF. DNA for the CDR3: TGTGCCAGCAAGAGGGACAGCGGGCAGCCCCAGCATTTT.

The V and J genes are TRBV18 and TRBJ2-1; 8 positions match TRBD2. The CDR3 runs 18 residues. The germline V gene encodes CDR1 KGHSH and CDR2 LQKENI. J was trimmed by 4 bases and V by 0 bases; bases with no gene match: 11. The CDR3 spells CASSPPAGGRKNYNEQFF. CDR3 DNA sequence: TGTGCCAGCTCACCACCGGCGGGAGGACGGAAGAATTACAATGAGCAGTTCTTC.

This chain connects TRBV7-3 to TRBJ2-6; no definite D call. This CDR3 is built from 14 residues. The V end was cut by 6 bases, the J end by 0 bases, with 6 bases between. CDR1 is SGHTA, CDR2 FQGTGA, per germline. As DNA, the CDR3 is TGTGCCAGCAGTTTTAACTCTGGGGCCAACGTCCTGACTTTC. It translates to CASSFNSGANVLTF. Supplemented by reference TRBV7-3 and TRBJ2-6, the full variable domain reads GAGVSQTPSNKVTEKGKYVELRCDPISGHTALYWYRQSLGQGPEFLIYFQGTGAADDSGLPNDRFFAVRPEGSVSTLKIQRTERGDSAVYLCASSFNSGANVLTFGAGSRLTVL.

The count of this clone is one. The gene calls are TRBV2 and TRBJ2-1; 7 bases fit TRBD2. This CDR3 spans 13 amino acids. Germline V CDR1 and CDR2: SNHLY, FYNNEI. The V and J ends lost 6 bases and 5 bases, in that order; junction bases with no gene match: 4. This chain's CDR3 is CASSRDYNNEQFF. CDR3 nucleotide sequence: TGTGCCAGCAGCCGGGACTATAACAATGAGCAGTTCTTC. The whole variable domain, remainder taken from reference TRBV2 and TRBJ2-1, is EPEVTQTPSHQVTQMGQEVILRCVPISNHLYFYWYRQILGQKVEFLVSFYNNEISEKSEIFDDQFSVERPDGSNFTLKIRSTKLEDSAMYFCASSRDYNNEQFFGPGTRLTVL.

The rearrangement links TRBV2 to TRBJ2-3; D is possibly TRBD2 (5 bases). V was shortened by 4 bases and J by 1 base, with 6 bases between the two germline ends. Germline-derived CDR1 and CDR2 are SNHLY and FYNNEI. The CDR3 has 13 residues. The CDR3 nucleotides read TGTGCCAGCAGTGCACTAGGCACAGATACGCAGTATTTT. Encoded protein: CASSALGTDTQYF.

V usage is TRBV11-2 and J usage is TRBJ2-5, with a tentative D call TRBD2 (6 bases). The germline V gene has CDR1 SGHAT and CDR2 FQNNGV. Trimming left V 1 base short and J 5 bases short, with 11 bases between. CDR3 length equals 14 residues. This CDR3 reads CASSLAGEGETQYF. The CDR3 bases are TGTGCCAGCAGCTTAGCGGGAGAAGGGGAGACCCAGTACTTC.

As DNA, the CDR3 is TGTGCCAGCTCACGGCCCGGGACAGGGTCACCAGATACGCAGTATTTT. It encodes CASSRPGTGSPDTQYF. The rearrangement links TRBV18 to TRBJ2-3; TRBD1 aligns across 9 bases. The V gene end was trimmed by 4 bases and the J gene end by 4 bases; junction bases not matched to a gene: 9. The germline gives CDR1 KGHSH, CDR2 LQKENI. The CDR3 covers 16 residues.

This rearrangement joins TRBV7-2 to TRBJ2-1; D is unresolved. The length of the CDR3 is 16 residues. Deletions cut 1 base from V and 0 bases from J, with 10 bases between. Germline V CDR1 and CDR2: SGHTA, FQGNSA. CDR3: CASSLDGASSYNEQFF. In DNA, the CDR3 is TGTGCCAGCAGCTTAGACGGAGCCAGCTCCTACAATGAGCAGTTCTTC.

Here the CDR3 DNA reads TGCAGCGTTGGGGGACTAGCGGGAGGGATTTACGAGCAGTACTTC. Amino acid sequence: CSVGGLAGGIYEQYF. This chain connects TRBV29-1 to TRBJ2-7, with TRBD2 matching over 16 bases. The V gene's germline CDR1 is SQVTM and CDR2 ANQGSEA. The CDR3 has 15 amino acids. Trimming took 4 bases from V and 4 from J; bases not matched to a gene: 4.

This clone was detected once. DNA of the CDR3: TGTGCCAGCAGCCAGTCAGCGGGAGTAACATACAATGAGCAGTTCTTC. Translating gives CASSQSAGVTYNEQFF. The chain uses TRBV14 and TRBJ2-1; 8 nucleotides match TRBD2. Looked up from germline, CDR1 is SGHDN and CDR2 is FVKESK. The junction had 8 bases not matched to a gene; V was cut back by 3 bases and J by 4 bases. The CDR3 totals 16 residues.

The chain uses TRBV18 and TRBJ2-7, with 7 bases identical to TRBD2. The ends lost 3 bases at V and 2 bases at J; junction bases unmatched: 10. Germline V gene sequence: CDR1 KGHSH, CDR2 LQKENI. The CDR3 sequence is 16 residues long. CDR3 in DNA: TGTGCCAGCTCACCCCAAGGGGCGGGAGCCACCTACGAGCAGTACGTC. This sequence encodes CASSPQGAGATYEQYV.

The chain is built from TRBV28 and TRBJ2-3, with 7 bases matching TRBD2. J lost 0 bases, V lost 6 bases, and 3 bases had no gene match. The CDR3 extends over 14 amino acids. Germline CDR1 is MDHEN and CDR2 is SYDVKM. For the CDR3, the DNA is TGTGCCAGCAGGCAAGCGGGGAGCACAGATACGCAGTATTTT. Residues: CASRQAGSTDTQYF.

CDR3 DNA: TGTGCCACGGATCTTAGCGCGGGACAGCCGAGGACGGCAACTAATGAAAAACTGTTTTTT. It specifies CATDLSAGQPRTATNEKLFF. The chain carries TRBV28 and TRBJ1-4, with 7 bases lining up with TRBD1. The germline V gene has CDR1 MDHEN and CDR2 SYDVKM. V was clipped by 10 bases and J by 0 bases; unmatched bases: 23. This CDR3 is built from 20 residues.

V is TRBV5-1 and J is TRBJ1-1; D is unclear. Germline V lookup: CDR1 SGHRS, CDR2 YFSETQ. The CDR3 is 14 amino acids. V was pared by 10 bases and J by 1 base, with 17 bases between. The CDR3 sequence: CASSGSSSNTEAFF. As DNA, the CDR3 is TGCGCCTCATCCGGGAGCAGCTCGAACACTGAAGCTTTCTTT.

This clone turned up a few times. The CDR3 here is CASSPWFSKHYEQYF. The CDR3 DNA follows: TGTGCCAGCAGCCCCTGGTTTAGTAAGCACTACGAGCAGTACTTC. This chain uses TRBV7-2 with TRBJ2-7; D gene uncertain. In germline, CDR1 is SGHTA, CDR2 FQGNSA. The V and J ends lost 5 bases and 3 bases respectively, with 17 bases between them. The CDR3 extends over 15 amino acids.

This chain connects TRBV19 to TRBJ1-2, with TRBD1 matching 8 bases. The V segment lost 4 bases and the J segment 4 bases; nucleotides outside the gene matches: 5. Germline V gene sequence: CDR1 LNHDA, CDR2 SQIVND (reference sequence). This CDR3 spans 14 amino acids. CDR3 sequence (DNA): TGTGCCAGTAGTAGAGGACAGGGAACCTATGGCTACACCTTC. It is translated as CASSRGQGTYGYTF.

The V gene is TRBV14, the J gene TRBJ2-1, with 8 bases fitting TRBD2. The CDR3 runs 14 residues. In germline, CDR1 is SGHDN, CDR2 FVKESK. Losses at the gene ends were 6 bases for V and 1 base for J; bases not matched to a gene: 2. The CDR3 DNA is TGTGCCAGCAGGAGCGGGAGTTCCTACAATGAGCAGTTCTTC. It translates to CASRSGSSYNEQFF.

The V and J genes are TRBV24-1 and TRBJ2-2; D perhaps matches TRBD2 (6 bases). The ends were cut back, 4 bases at V and 4 bases at J, with 12 bases in the middle. This CDR3 is 15 amino acids long. Germline V CDR1 and CDR2: KGHDR, SFDVKD. CDR3 nucleotide sequence: TGTGCCACCAGTGAACCTCTCGGGGGCACCGGGGAGCTGTTTTTT. As protein: CATSEPLGGTGELFF.

The chain links TRBV5-1 to TRBJ2-7, with TRBD1 matching 7 bases. CDR3 length: 15 residues. Germline V gene data show CDR1 as SGHRS and CDR2 as YFSETQ. V lost 0 bases and J lost 2; bases outside the gene matches: 5. The CDR3 DNA reads TGCGCCAGCAGCTTGGTTGGGACAGCAGCCTACGAGCAGTACTTC. Its protein product is CASSLVGTAAYEQYF.

This clone was recorded a few times. The V gene is TRBV19, the J gene TRBJ2-6, with a tentative D call TRBD1 (6 bases). Trimming took off 7 bases at V and 4 bases at J, with 14 bases between the two ends. CDR3 size: 15 residues. Germline V gives CDR1 LNHDA, CDR2 SQIVND (reference sequence). The chain's CDR3 is CASTRQAYGANVLTF. CDR3 DNA: TGTGCCAGTACGCGACAGGCGTACGGGGCCAACGTCCTGACTTTC. The full variable domain, rest sourced from reference TRBV19 and TRBJ2-6, is DGGITQSPKYLFRKEGQNVTLSCEQNLNHDAMYWYRQDPGQGLRLIYYSQIVNDFQKGDIAEGYSVSREKKESFPLTVTSAQKNPTAFYLCASTRQAYGANVLTFGAGSRLTVL.

V is TRBV7-3 and J is TRBJ2-1, with D maybe TRBD2 (6 bases). Between the trimmed V and J ends, which lost 5 bases and 8 bases, there was a span of 19 bases. The CDR3 extends over 15 amino acids. Germline V gene data show CDR1 as SGHTA and CDR2 as FQGTGA. CDR3 loop: CASSPGASDDDEQFF. CDR3 nucleotides: TGTGCCAGCAGCCCGGGAGCCTCCGACGACGATGAGCAGTTCTTC.

The chain recombines TRBV6-5 with TRBJ1-2; D gene ambiguous. The CDR3 is 15 residues long. CDR1 is MNHEY, CDR2 SVGAGI, per germline. Trimming removed 0 bases from V and 4 bases from J, with 12 bases in between. CDR3 sequence reads: CASSYSAGEPYGYTF. DNA of the CDR3: TGTGCCAGCAGTTACTCAGCCGGAGAACCCTATGGCTACACCTTC.

This chain links TRBV5-4 with TRBJ2-5; 10 bases match TRBD2. The germline V gene has CDR1 SGHNT and CDR2 YYREEE (reference sequence). The CDR3 has 16 residues. The V segment lost 4 bases and the J segment 9 bases; nucleotides outside the gene matches: 15. The CDR3 reads CASSPGGTSVSEAQYF. As DNA, the CDR3 is TGTGCCAGCAGCCCGGGAGGGACTAGCGTGTCGGAGGCCCAGTACTTC.

The genes are TRBV7-8 and TRBJ2-5, with 8 bases aligning to TRBD2. Germline V lookup: CDR1 SGHVS, CDR2 FQNEAQ. V lost 3 bases and J lost 5; bases outside the gene matches: 5. This CDR3 comprises 14 residues. The CDR3: CASSFRASGETQYF. The CDR3 DNA is TGTGCCAGCAGCTTTAGAGCTAGCGGGGAGACCCAGTACTTC.

The chain couples TRBV6-6 to TRBJ2-1, with a tentative D call TRBD1 (6 bases). The CDR3 contains 16 residues. Germline V lookup: CDR1 MNHNY, CDR2 SVGAGI (reference sequence). The V gene lost 5 bases and the J gene lost 0 bases, with 14 bases spanning the gap. The CDR3 here is CASSRQVGGSYNEQFF. The DNA of the CDR3 is TGTGCCAGCAGTCGACAGGTAGGTGGCTCCTACAATGAGCAGTTCTTC.

The rearrangement uses TRBV14 and TRBJ1-2; unclear D gene. The CDR3 has 13 residues. Deletions cut 5 bases from V and 0 bases from J, with 7 bases between. Germline CDR1 and CDR2: SGHDN and FVKESK. The CDR3 here is CASSTQSNYGYTF. DNA of the CDR3: TGTGCCAGCAGCACCCAGTCTAACTATGGCTACACCTTC.

Notes on this clone: At one end the junction does not follow the germline gene, possibly because of a read error. The CDR3 loop is CATSTDRGSEQYF. The CDR3 coding sequence is TGTGCCACCAGTACGGACAGGGGTAGCGAGCAGTACTTC. J is TRBJ2-7 and V is TRBV6-5; 9 bases map to TRBD1. From germline, CDR1 is MNHEY and CDR2 SVGAGI. The CDR3 is 13 amino acids.

This rearrangement joins TRBV4-1 to TRBJ2-1, with TRBD2 matching 9 bases. After removal of 0 bases from V and 4 bases from J, the junction contained 7 bases not matched to a gene. CDR1 and CDR2 (germline): MGHRA, YSYEKL. CDR3 size: 17 residues. The CDR3 bases are TGCGCCAGCAGCCAAGATGAGACTAGCGGAGCTTACAATGAGCAGTTCTTC. It encodes CASSQDETSGAYNEQFF.

This chain uses TRBV9 with TRBJ2-5, with TRBD2 matching over 8 bases. V shed 0 bases and J 4 bases; nucleotides not matched to a gene: 8. This CDR3 is built from 16 residues. Germline V lookup: CDR1 SGDLS, CDR2 YYNGEE. The CDR3 DNA follows: TGTGCCAGCAGCGTAGGGTCTGGACTAGCCCGAGAGACCCAGTACTTC. Protein sequence: CASSVGSGLARETQYF. Full variable domain (remainder filled in from reference TRBV9 and TRBJ2-5): DSGVTQTPKHLITATGQRVTLRCSPRSGDLSVYWYQQSLDQGLQFLIQYYNGEERAKGNILERFSAQQFPDLHSELNLSSLELGDSALYFCASSVGSGLARETQYFGPGTRLLVL.